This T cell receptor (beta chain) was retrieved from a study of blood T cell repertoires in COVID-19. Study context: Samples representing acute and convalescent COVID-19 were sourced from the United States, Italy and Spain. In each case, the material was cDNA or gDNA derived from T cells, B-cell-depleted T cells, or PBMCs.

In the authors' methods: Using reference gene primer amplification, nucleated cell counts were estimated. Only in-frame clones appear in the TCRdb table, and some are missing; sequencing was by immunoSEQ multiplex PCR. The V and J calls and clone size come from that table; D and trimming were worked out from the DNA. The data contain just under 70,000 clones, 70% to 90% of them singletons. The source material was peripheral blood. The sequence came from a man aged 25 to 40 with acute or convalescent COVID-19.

The chain's CDR3 is CASRNRAVDLYEQYF. As DNA, the CDR3 is TGTGCCAGCAGAAACAGGGCCGTTGACTTGTACGAGCAGTACTTC. The chain couples TRBV6-5 to TRBJ2-7, with D maybe TRBD1 (6 bases). There are 15 residues in the CDR3. V lost 6 bases, J lost 4 bases, and 19 bases lay in between. CDR1 and CDR2 from the germline V gene are MNHEY and SVGAGI.